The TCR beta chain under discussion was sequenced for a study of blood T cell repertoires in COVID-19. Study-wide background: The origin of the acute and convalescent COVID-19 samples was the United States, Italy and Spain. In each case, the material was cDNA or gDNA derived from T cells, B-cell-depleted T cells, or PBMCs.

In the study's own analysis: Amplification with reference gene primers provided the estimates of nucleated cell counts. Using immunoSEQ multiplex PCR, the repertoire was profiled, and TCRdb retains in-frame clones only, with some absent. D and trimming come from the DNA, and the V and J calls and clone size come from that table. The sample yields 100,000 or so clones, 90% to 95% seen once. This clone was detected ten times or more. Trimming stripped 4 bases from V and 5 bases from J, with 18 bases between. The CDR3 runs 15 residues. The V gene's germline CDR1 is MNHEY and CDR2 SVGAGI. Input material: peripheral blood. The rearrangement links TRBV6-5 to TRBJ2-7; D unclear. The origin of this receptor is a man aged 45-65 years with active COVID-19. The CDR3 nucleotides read TGTGCCAGCAGTTTCCACCCGAATGCAAGAGACGAGCAGTACTTC. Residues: CASSFHPNARDEQYF.